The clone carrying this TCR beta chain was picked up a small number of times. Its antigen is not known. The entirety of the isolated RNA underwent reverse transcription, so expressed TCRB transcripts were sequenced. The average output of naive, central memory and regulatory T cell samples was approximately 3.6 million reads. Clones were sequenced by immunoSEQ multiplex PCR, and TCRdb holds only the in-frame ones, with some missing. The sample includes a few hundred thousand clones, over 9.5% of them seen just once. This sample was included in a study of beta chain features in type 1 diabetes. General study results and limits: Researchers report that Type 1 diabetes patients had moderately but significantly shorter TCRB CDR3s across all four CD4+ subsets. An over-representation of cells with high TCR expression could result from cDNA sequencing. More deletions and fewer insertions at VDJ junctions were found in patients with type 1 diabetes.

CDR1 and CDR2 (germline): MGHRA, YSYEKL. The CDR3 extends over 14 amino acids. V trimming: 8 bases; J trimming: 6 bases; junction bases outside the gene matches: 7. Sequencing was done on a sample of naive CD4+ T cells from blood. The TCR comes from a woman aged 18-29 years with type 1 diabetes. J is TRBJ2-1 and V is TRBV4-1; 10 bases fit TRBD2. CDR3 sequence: CASVPSGSPNEQFF. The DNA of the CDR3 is TGCGCCAGCGTCCCTAGCGGGAGCCCCAATGAGCAGTTCTTC.